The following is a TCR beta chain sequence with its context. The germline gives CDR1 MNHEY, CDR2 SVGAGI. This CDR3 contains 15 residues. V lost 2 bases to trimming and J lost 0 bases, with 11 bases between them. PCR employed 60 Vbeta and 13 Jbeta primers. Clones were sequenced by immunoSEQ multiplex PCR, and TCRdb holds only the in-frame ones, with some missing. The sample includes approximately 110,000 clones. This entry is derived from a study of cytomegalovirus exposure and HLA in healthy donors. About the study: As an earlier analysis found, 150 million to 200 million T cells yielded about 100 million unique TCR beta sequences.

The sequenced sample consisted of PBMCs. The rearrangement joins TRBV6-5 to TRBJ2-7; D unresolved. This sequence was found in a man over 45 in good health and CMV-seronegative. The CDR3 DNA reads TGTGCCAGCAGTTACGGTCGCGCGTACTCCTACGAGCAGTACTTC. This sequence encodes CASSYGRAYSYEQYF.